This T cell receptor beta chain was sequenced for a study of PD-L1 blockade in urothelial cancer. Study at large: Analyzed time points were 3 weeks (second dose) and 6 weeks after therapy began.

Using immunoSEQ multiplex PCR, the repertoire was profiled, and TCRdb retains in-frame clones only, with some absent. There are about 39,000 clones in the sample; roughly nine tenths occur only once, and around 10% lies in the top ten. Stated time point: pretreatment peripheral blood. This CDR3 region has 16 residues. The V gene lost 0 bases and the J gene lost 1 base, with 11 bases spanning the gap. CDR1 and CDR2 (germline): LGHNA, YNFKEQ. This receptor was taken from a woman aged 60-75 years with urothelial cancer. The specimen was PBMCs, collected around atezolizumab (anti-PD-L1) treatment. The rearrangement uses TRBV4-2 and TRBJ2-3, with D possibly matching TRBD2 (6 bases). DNA for the CDR3: TGTGCCAGCAGCCAAGAAAGGGGAGGTGGCACAGATACGCAGTATTTT. Protein sequence: CASSQERGGGTDTQYF.